These 31 T cell receptor beta chains share one sample of origin, sequenced in a study of HIV-infected children after antiretroviral therapy interruption. The treatment: PENTA 11 planned treatment interruption arm or continuous ART arm. The TCR library was built from RNA with a 3' RACE protocol and unique molecular identifiers. TCRdb redid the calling of the 3' RACE reads with MiXCR, one entry per CDR3 protein. This table has roughly 46,000 distinct CDR3 sequences, approximately 4.3% appearing once. The specimen was CD45RA+ CD4+ T cells from PBMCs, pooled from several time points, collected from a donor given antiretroviral therapy, either interrupted or continuous. Documented subset: naive CD4+ CD45RA+ CD45RO- T cells. The receptors derive from a pool of human donors with HIV.

This clonotype appeared a few times. The rearrangement links TRBV6-6 to TRBJ2-2; D call uncertain. CDR1 MNHNY and CDR2 SVGAGI come from the germline V gene (reference sequence). The CDR3 sequence is 13 residues long. Trimming removed 7 bases at V and 6 bases at J, with 12 bases between. The CDR3 bases are TGTGCCAGCAACGTAGCTGGGGCCGGGGAGCTGTTTTTT. Translation gives CASNVAGAGELFF.

This clonotype was picked up many times. V usage is TRBV29-1 and J usage is TRBJ2-3; D might be TRBD1 (6 bases). CDR1 SQVTM and CDR2 ANQGSEA come from the germline V gene. Trimming removed 0 bases from V and 0 bases from J, with 16 bases in between. This CDR3 contains 17 residues. This CDR3 reads CSVEDLGTPSSTDTQYF. Here the CDR3 DNA reads TGCAGCGTTGAAGATCTCGGGACACCAAGTAGCACAGATACGCAGTATTTT.

This clonotype was seen a handful of times. This chain connects TRBV3-1 to TRBJ2-1; D may correspond to TRBD1 or TRBD2 (5 bases each). V was clipped by 0 bases and J by 2 bases, with 11 bases between them. Germline CDR1 LGHDT, CDR2 YNNKEL (reference sequence). There are 16 residues in the CDR3. The CDR3 spells CASSQDFGTAYNEQFF. The CDR3 DNA reads as TGTGCCAGCAGCCAAGATTTCGGGACGGCCTACAATGAGCAGTTCTTC.

This clonotype appeared a few times. The chain recombines TRBV7-1 with TRBJ1-1, with D tentatively TRBD1 (5 bases). TRBV7-1 is an open reading frame, and its role is uncertain. The CDR3 has 14 amino acids. The germline V and J ends were trimmed by 2 bases and 0 bases, with 7 bases remaining between them. The chain's CDR3 is CASSSQGLNTEAFF. For the CDR3, the DNA is TGTGCCAGCAGCTCACAGGGTCTGAACACTGAAGCTTTCTTT.

This clonotype was seen repeatedly, ten times or more. V is TRBV20-1 and J is TRBJ1-5; no clear D gene. V was pared by 2 bases and J by 3 bases, with 8 bases between. CDR1 is DFQATT, CDR2 SNEGSKA, per germline (reference sequence). This CDR3 is 13 amino acids long. The CDR3 bases are TGCAGTGCTAGATCAGGAGTCAATCAGCCCCAGCATTTT. It translates to CSARSGVNQPQHF.

In its sample, this clonotype was seen once. An end of the junction differs from the germline gene, which may be a read error. The J gene is TRBJ1-6, the V gene TRBV4-1; no firm D call. Germline V gene data show CDR1 as MGHRA and CDR2 as YSYEKL. CDR3 length: 15 amino acids. CDR3 bases: TGTGCCAGCAGCCAAGAGGGCAGCTATAATTCGCCCCTCTACTTT. It translates to CASSQEGSYNSPLYF.

This clonotype showed up many times. CDR3 sequence (DNA): TGCAGTGCTAGAGAGGGTGGATCCTATGGCTACACCTTC. Translation: CSAREGGSYGYTF. The V and J genes are TRBV20-1 and TRBJ1-2; no reliable D call. This CDR3 comprises 13 residues. CDR1 is DFQATT, CDR2 SNEGSKA, per germline (reference sequence). V was shortened by 0 bases and J by 4 bases, with 9 bases between the two germline ends.

J is TRBJ1-5 and V is TRBV15; maybe TRBD1 (5 bases). The CDR3 extends over 16 amino acids. V shed 0 bases and J shed 4 bases, with 13 bases lying between them. Looked up from germline, CDR1 is LNHNV and CDR2 is YYDKDF (reference sequence). The CDR3 loop is CATSRDLGGNNQPQHF. The CDR3 DNA reads as TGTGCCACCAGCAGAGATTTGGGGGGGAATAATCAGCCCCAGCATTTT. The full variable domain, completed using reference TRBV15 and TRBJ1-5, is DAMVIQNPRYQVTQFGKPVTLSCSQTLNHNVMYWYQQKSSQAPKLLFHYYDKDFNNEADTPDNFQSRRPNTSFCFLDIRSPGLGDTAMYLCATSRDLGGNNQPQHFGDGTRLSIL.

This clonotype has only a few counts. J is TRBJ2-1 and V is TRBV5-1; 10 nucleotides agree with TRBD2. V was pared by 1 base and J by 9 bases, with 4 bases of the junction left unmatched. This CDR3 contains 14 residues. Per germline, CDR1 SGHRS and CDR2 YFSETQ. The CDR3 spells CASSLLAGESEQFF. The CDR3 nucleotides are TGCGCCAGCAGCTTGCTAGCGGGGGAGTCTGAGCAGTTCTTC.

This clonotype occurred a few times. The V and J genes are TRBV28 and TRBJ2-1; D is uncertain. The CDR3 is 15 residues long. In germline, CDR1 is MDHEN, CDR2 SYDVKM. The germline V and J ends were trimmed by 1 base and 0 bases, with 7 bases remaining between them. The CDR3 is CASSLYPISYNEQFF. The CDR3 DNA reads as TGTGCCAGCAGTTTATACCCGATCTCCTACAATGAGCAGTTCTTC.

This clonotype was counted ten times or more. For the CDR3, the DNA is TGTGCCAGTAGTATCAGGGCTGGGGCCAACGTCCTGACTTTC. Translating it yields CASSIRAGANVLTF. The chain joins TRBV19 to TRBJ2-6, with a possible D match to TRBD1 (5 bases). Trimming removed 3 bases at V and 2 bases at J, with 5 bases between. The CDR3 is 14 amino acids. Germline loops: CDR1 LNHDA, CDR2 SQIVND (reference sequence).

In its sample, this clonotype was seen many times. J is TRBJ2-7 and V is TRBV23-1, with 7 bases that match TRBD1. TRBV23-1 is an ORF, and what it does is uncertain. CDR3 length equals 16 residues. With V trimmed by 3 bases and J by 3 bases, 11 bases remained unmatched. The chain's CDR3 is CASSQSNRGFFYEQYF. CDR3 nucleotide sequence: TGCGCCAGCAGTCAGTCAAACAGGGGATTCTTCTACGAGCAGTACTTC.

This clonotype was recorded only once. The chain has TRBV24-1 and TRBJ2-7; D not certain. Germline V CDR1 and CDR2: KGHDR, SFDVKD. The CDR3 is 13 amino acids. V was clipped by 9 bases and J by 5 bases, with 16 bases between them. The CDR3 coding sequence is TGTGCCACCCCGACATTGTACGCGGACGAGCAGTACTTC. This translates into CATPTLYADEQYF.

This clonotype was recorded at least ten times. The chain is built from TRBV5-1 and TRBJ1-6; 7 bases agree with TRBD1. The CDR3 loop spans 18 amino acids. Germline CDR1 reads SGHRS; CDR2 reads YFSETQ. V gave up 4 bases and J gave up 0 bases; unmatched junction bases: 10. This CDR3 is CASSLRDSPSSYNSPLHF. The CDR3 DNA reads as TGCGCCAGCAGCCTACGGGACAGCCCAAGCTCCTATAATTCACCCCTCCACTTT.

The table lists this clonotype with many counts. The chain uses TRBV10-3 and TRBJ2-7, with unresolved D. Trimming stripped 6 bases from V and 0 bases from J, with 6 bases between. Germline V gene sequence: CDR1 ENHRY, CDR2 SYGVKD. This CDR3 is 12 amino acids long. CDR3 region: CAIRGPSYEQYF. The CDR3 nucleotides are TGTGCCATCAGAGGGCCCTCCTACGAGCAGTACTTC.

In this sample, this clonotype turned up a few times. The chain couples TRBV2 to TRBJ1-1; D might be TRBD1 (6 bases). The V end lost 4 bases, the J end lost 2 bases, and 11 bases lay between the germline ends. This CDR3 is built from 14 residues. The germline CDR1 and CDR2 sequences are SNHLY and FYNNEI. CDR3 loop: CASSGQARNTEAFF. In DNA form, the CDR3 reads TGTGCCAGCAGTGGACAGGCGAGAAACACTGAAGCTTTCTTT.

This clonotype was seen at least ten times. The gene calls are TRBV7-2 and TRBJ2-2; D gene uncertain. Trimming cost V 5 bases and J 3 bases, with 10 bases left between them. Per germline, CDR1 SGHTA and CDR2 FQGNSA. CDR3 length: 14 residues. In nucleotides, the CDR3 is TGTGCCAGCAGCCAGGCCCGATACACCGGGGAGCTGTTTTTT. Protein product: CASSQARYTGELFF.

This clonotype occurred many times. V is TRBV20-1 and J is TRBJ1-5; D not resolved. The CDR3 is made up of 13 amino acids. V shed 5 bases and J shed 5 bases, with 13 bases lying between them. Germline V lookup: CDR1 DFQATT, CDR2 SNEGSKA (reference sequence). CDR3 DNA: TGCAGTGCTGACCCCGGAGCTGATCAGCCCCAGCATTTT. Translating it yields CSADPGADQPQHF.

This clonotype was seen many times. This CDR3 reads CASSARTGSYEQYF. As DNA, the CDR3 is TGTGCCAGCAGCGCTAGGACAGGGTCCTACGAGCAGTACTTC. V is TRBV5-8 and J is TRBJ2-7; 8 bases align to TRBD1. CDR1 is SGHTS, CDR2 YDEGEE, per germline. The CDR3 is 14 amino acids. The trim removed 4 bases at V and 1 base at J, leaving 4 bases unmatched.

This clonotype showed up many times. The rearrangement joins TRBV9 to TRBJ1-4, with D hard to call. This CDR3 contains 16 residues. Germline CDR1 SGDLS, CDR2 YYNGEE. Trimming removed 2 bases from V and 8 bases from J, with 19 bases in between. In nucleotides, the CDR3 is TGTGCCAGCAGCGTCGACGGCGCCGGTCGGAACGAAAAACTGTTTTTT. This translates into CASSVDGAGRNEKLFF.

This clonotype turned up a few times. The chain couples TRBV5-1 to TRBJ2-1; 9 nucleotides align to TRBD2. Germline lookup yields CDR1 SGHRS and CDR2 YFSETQ. Trimming took 0 bases from V and 5 from J; bases not matched to a gene: 3. The CDR3 consists of 15 residues. CDR3 protein: CASSLDLAGNNEQFF. The DNA for the CDR3 is TGCGCCAGCAGCTTGGATCTAGCGGGGAACAATGAGCAGTTCTTC.

The rearrangement uses TRBV6-1 and TRBJ2-7; 14 nucleotides align to TRBD2. The CDR3 consists of 19 residues. From germline, CDR1 is MNHNS and CDR2 SASEGT. J was trimmed by 0 bases and V by 4 bases; bases with no gene match: 11. Written as DNA, the CDR3 is TGTGCCAGCAGTGCCCGCTCCCTGGGACTAGCGGGGGTCTCCTACGAGCAGTACTTC. Translating gives CASSARSLGLAGVSYEQYF.

This clonotype was counted many times. The chain links TRBV28 to TRBJ2-3, with D possibly matching TRBD2 (5 bases). V lost 2 bases to trimming and J lost 3 bases, with 6 bases between them. Germline lookup yields CDR1 MDHEN and CDR2 SYDVKM. CDR3 size: 13 residues. The CDR3 here is CASSLPGTDTQYF. As DNA, the CDR3 is TGTGCCAGCAGTTTACCGGGGACAGATACGCAGTATTTT.

This clonotype showed up just a few times. The chain carries TRBV20-1 and TRBJ2-3, with D unclear. V was cut by 5 bases and J by 4 bases, with 7 bases left in between. The CDR3 has 11 residues. Per the germline V gene, CDR1 is DFQATT and CDR2 is SNEGSKA (reference sequence). CDR3 region: CSAFTSDTQYF. CDR3 nucleotide sequence: TGCAGTGCTTTCACGTCAGATACGCAGTATTTT.

The chain links TRBV2 to TRBJ1-2; D perhaps matches TRBD1 (5 bases). With 1 base removed from V and 3 bases from J, the gap between germline ends came to 15 bases. The CDR3 is 16 residues long. Germline assignment: CDR1 SNHLY and CDR2 FYNNEI. CDR3 nucleotide sequence: TGTGCCAGCAGTGAAGAGGCCCAAGCAGGGTACTATGGCTACACCTTC. Its protein is CASSEEAQAGYYGYTF.

Many counts were recorded for this clonotype. The CDR3 region is CASRGGYTEAFF. CDR3 sequence (DNA): TGTGCCAGCAGGGGGGGATACACTGAAGCTTTCTTT. The chain recombines TRBV25-1 with TRBJ1-1; D may be TRBD1 (5 bases). Germline CDR1 reads MGHDK; CDR2 reads SYGVNS. V was shortened by 6 bases and J by 3 bases, with 8 bases between the two germline ends. The CDR3 is 12 amino acids. The variable domain in full, completed from reference TRBV25-1 and TRBJ1-1, reads EADIYQTPRYLVIGTGKKITLECSQTMGHDKMYWYQQDPGMELHLIHYSYGVNSTEKGDLSSESTVSRIRTEHFPLTLESARPSHTSQYLCASRGGYTEAFFGQGTRLTVV.

There are many counts of this clonotype. The chain couples TRBV12-3 or TRBV12-4 to TRBJ2-5, with 12 bases lining up with TRBD2. The CDR3 covers 14 residues. Unmatched junction bases numbered 3, after V lost 5 bases and J lost 5 bases. The CDR3 DNA reads as TGTGCCAGCAGTCCCGGACTAGCGGGGGAGACCCAGTACTTC. It specifies CASSPGLAGETQYF.

This chain uses TRBV28 with TRBJ2-2; D not certain. Trimming removed 3 bases at V and 6 bases at J, with 8 bases between. Germline lookup yields CDR1 MDHEN and CDR2 SYDVKM. This CDR3 contains 13 residues. CDR3 sequence reads: CASSFKHAGELFF. DNA for the CDR3: TGTGCCAGCAGTTTTAAGCACGCCGGGGAGCTGTTTTTT.

This clonotype was counted at least ten times. The chain joins TRBV27 to TRBJ1-4; D gene unclear. The germline gives CDR1 MNHEY, CDR2 SMNVEV (reference sequence). The CDR3 runs to 18 residues. V lost 2 bases to trimming and J lost 8 bases, with 24 bases between them. The CDR3 spells CASSLAPDEPPRVEKLFF. CDR3 bases: TGTGCCAGCAGTTTAGCTCCGGACGAGCCCCCACGTGTGGAAAAACTGTTTTTT.

The chain links TRBV29-1 to TRBJ1-5; tentatively, D is TRBD1 (5 bases). Germline CDR1 SQVTM, CDR2 ANQGSEA. Trimming left V 7 bases short and J 11 bases short, with 15 bases between. This CDR3 is built from 11 residues. As DNA, the CDR3 is TGCAGCGCCGCGTGGGGGGAAGCCCAGCATTTT. Residues: CSAAWGEAQHF.

This clonotype has just a few counts. The chain is built from TRBV18 and TRBJ1-1; the match to TRBD1 covers 9 bases. Trimming at V came to 5 bases and at J to 5 bases, leaving 9 bases not matched to a gene. CDR1 and CDR2 (germline): KGHSH, LQKENI. The CDR3 is 15 residues long. CDR3 sequence reads: CASSYTGGEGTEAFF. The CDR3 DNA reads as TGTGCCAGCTCATACACAGGGGGCGAGGGGACTGAAGCTTTCTTT.